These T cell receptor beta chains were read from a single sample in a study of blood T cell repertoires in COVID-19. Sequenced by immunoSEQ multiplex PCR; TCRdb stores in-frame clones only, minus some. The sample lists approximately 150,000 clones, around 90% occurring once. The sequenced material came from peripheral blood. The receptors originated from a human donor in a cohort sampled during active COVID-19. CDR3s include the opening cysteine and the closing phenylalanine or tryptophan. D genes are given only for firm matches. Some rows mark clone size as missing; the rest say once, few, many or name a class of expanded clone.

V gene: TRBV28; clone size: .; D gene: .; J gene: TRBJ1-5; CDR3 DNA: TGTGCCAGCTCTACCGGGGGGCAGCCCCAGCATTTT; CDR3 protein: CASSTGGQPQHF
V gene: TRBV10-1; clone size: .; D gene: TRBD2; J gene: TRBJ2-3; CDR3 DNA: TGCGCCAGCAGTGAGTCGGTCAAGCGGGAAAGCACAGATACGCAGTATTTT; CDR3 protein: CASSESVKRESTDTQYF
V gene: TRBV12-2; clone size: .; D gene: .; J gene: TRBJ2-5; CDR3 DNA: TGTGCAAGTCGCTTACTAGCGGGGGAGTGTCAAGAGACCCAGTACTTC; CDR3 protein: CASRLLAGECQETQYF
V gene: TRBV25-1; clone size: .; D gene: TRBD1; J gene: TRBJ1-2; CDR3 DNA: TGTGCCAGCCGCCAGGGGGCTGAGTATGGCTACACCTTC; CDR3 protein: CASRQGAEYGYTF
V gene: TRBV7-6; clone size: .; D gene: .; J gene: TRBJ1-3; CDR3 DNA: TGTGCCAGCAGCCCAACAGGGTACTCTGGAAACACCATATATTTT; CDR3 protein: CASSPTGYSGNTIYF
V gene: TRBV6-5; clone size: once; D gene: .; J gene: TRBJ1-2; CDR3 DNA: TGTGCCAGCAGTTATTCTCAGCGCGGCTATGGCTACACCTTC; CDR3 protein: CASSYSQRGYGYTF
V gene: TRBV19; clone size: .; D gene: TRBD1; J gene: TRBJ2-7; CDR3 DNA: TGTGCCAGTAGTATTCGGGACAGGGGCCACGAGCAGTACTTC; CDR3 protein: CASSIRDRGHEQYF
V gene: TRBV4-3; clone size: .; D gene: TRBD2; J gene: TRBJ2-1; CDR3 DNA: TGCGCCAGCAGCCACTCAGCCGGGAGGGGTGAGCAGTTCTTC; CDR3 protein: CASSHSAGRGEQFF
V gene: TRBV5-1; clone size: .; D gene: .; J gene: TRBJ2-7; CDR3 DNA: TGCGCCAGCAGCGCCGTTTTTAGTTACGAGCAGTACTTC; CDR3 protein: CASSAVFSYEQYF
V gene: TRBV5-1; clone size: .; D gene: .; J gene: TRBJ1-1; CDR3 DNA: TGCGCCAGCAGCTTGCGGGCAGGGGTCAGGAACACTGAAGCTTTCTTT; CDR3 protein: CASSLRAGVRNTEAFF
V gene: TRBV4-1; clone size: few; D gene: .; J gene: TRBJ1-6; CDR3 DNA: TGCGCCAGCAGCCAAGACCAGGGGACCGCCACCTATAATTCACCCCTCCACTTT; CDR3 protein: CASSQDQGTATYNSPLHF
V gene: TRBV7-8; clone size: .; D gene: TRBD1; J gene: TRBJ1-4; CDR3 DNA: TGTGCCAGCAGCTTACATAGATATGACAGGGGTGAAAAACTGTTTTTT; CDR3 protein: CASSLHRYDRGEKLFF
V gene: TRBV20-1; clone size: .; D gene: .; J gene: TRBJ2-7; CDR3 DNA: TGCAGTGCTAGTAAGTCAGCTAGCGAGCAGTACTTC; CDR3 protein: CSASKSASEQYF
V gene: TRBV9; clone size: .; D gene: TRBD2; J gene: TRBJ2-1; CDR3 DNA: TGTGCCAGCAGCGTAGCGGGTAGCGGGGGGTCTGGTGAGCAGTTCTTC; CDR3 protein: CASSVAGSGGSGEQFF
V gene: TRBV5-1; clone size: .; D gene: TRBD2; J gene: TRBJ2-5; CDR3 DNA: TGCGCCAGCAGCTACTCCGGGACTAGCGTCGAGACCCAGTACTTC; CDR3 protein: CASSYSGTSVETQYF
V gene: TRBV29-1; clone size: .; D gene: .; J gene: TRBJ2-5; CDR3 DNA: TGCAGCGTTCAGAGGGAGACCCAGTACTTC; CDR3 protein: CSVQRETQYF
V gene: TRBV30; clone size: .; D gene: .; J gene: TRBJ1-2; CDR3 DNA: TGTGCCTGGAGTGTATTGGGAGCCTATGGCTACACCTTC; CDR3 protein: CAWSVLGAYGYTF
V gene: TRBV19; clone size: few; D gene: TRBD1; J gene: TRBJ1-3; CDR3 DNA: TGTGCCAGTAGTATCCTCAGGGGGCGAAGAAACACCATATATTTT; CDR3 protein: CASSILRGRRNTIYF
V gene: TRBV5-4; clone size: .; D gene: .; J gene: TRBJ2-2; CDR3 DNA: TGTGCCAGCAGCTTGGACAACCAAAACACCGGGGAGCTGTTTTTT; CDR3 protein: CASSLDNQNTGELFF
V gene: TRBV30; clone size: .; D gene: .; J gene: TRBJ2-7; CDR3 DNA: TGTGCCTGGAGTGTCAAGGGGCACCTCTACGAGCAGTACTTC; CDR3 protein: CAWSVKGHLYEQYF
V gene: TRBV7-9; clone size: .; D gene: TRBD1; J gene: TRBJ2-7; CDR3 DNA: TGTGCCAGCAGCTCCTCGGGGGGGACAGGGGGCTACGAGCAGTACTTC; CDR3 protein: CASSSSGGTGGYEQYF
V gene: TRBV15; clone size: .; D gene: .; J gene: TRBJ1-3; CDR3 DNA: TGTGCCACCAGCAGAGATATTATAACAGCTGGAAACACCATATATTTT; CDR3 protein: CATSRDIITAGNTIYF
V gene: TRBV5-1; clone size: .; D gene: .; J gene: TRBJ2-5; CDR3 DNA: TGCGCCAGCAGCTTAACAGGTAGCATACGGGAGACCCAGTACTTC; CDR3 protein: CASSLTGSIRETQYF
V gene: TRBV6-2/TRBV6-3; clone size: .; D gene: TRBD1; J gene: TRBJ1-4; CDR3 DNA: TGTGTCAGCAGCTCTGACAGGGCCCGAGAAAAACTGTTTTTT; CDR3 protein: CVSSSDRAREKLFF
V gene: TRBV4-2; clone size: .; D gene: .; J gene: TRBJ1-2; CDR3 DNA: TGTGCCAGCAGCCAAGAGATCCTCGGGACATTCTATGGCTACACCTTC; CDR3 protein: CASSQEILGTFYGYTF
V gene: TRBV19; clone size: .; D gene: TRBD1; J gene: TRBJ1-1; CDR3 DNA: TGTGCCAGTAGTAACCCGCAGGGGGCGAGTCTCACTGAAGCTTTCTTT; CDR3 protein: CASSNPQGASLTEAFF
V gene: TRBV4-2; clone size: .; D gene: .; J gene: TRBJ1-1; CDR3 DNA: TGTGCCAGCAGCCAAGGTCAGGGGTACGGGACTGAAGCTTTCTTT; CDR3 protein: CASSQGQGYGTEAFF
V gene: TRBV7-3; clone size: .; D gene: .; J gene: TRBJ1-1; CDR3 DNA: TGTGCCAGCAGCGAAACAGGAATTAGTGAAGCTTTCTTT; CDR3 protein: CASSETGISEAFF
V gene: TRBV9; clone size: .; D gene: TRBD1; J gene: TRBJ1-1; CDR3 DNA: TGTGCCAGCAGCTCGAAAGGGGGCACCGTGAACACTGAAGCTTTCTTT; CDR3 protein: CASSSKGGTVNTEAFF
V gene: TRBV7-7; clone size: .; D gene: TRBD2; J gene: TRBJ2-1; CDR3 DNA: TGTGCTAGCAGCTTAGCGGGGCCATACAATGAGCAGTTCTTC; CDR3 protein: CASSLAGPYNEQFF
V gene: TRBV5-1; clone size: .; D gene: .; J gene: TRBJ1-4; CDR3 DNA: TGCGCCAGCAGCTCCGGACAGCTCAATGAAAAACTGTTTTTT; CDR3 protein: CASSSGQLNEKLFF
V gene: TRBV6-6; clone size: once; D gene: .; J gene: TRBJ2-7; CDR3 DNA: TGTGCCAGCAATCGATATAGCTCCTACGAGCAGTACTTC; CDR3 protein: CASNRYSSYEQYF
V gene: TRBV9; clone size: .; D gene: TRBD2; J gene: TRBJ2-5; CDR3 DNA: TGTGCCAGCAGCACGGGGACTAGCGGGGGGGCCGAGACCCAGTACTTC; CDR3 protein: CASSTGTSGGAETQYF
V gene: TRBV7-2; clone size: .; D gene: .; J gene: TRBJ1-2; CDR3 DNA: TGTGCCAGCAGCCTACGCTCGGGCTATGGCTACACCTTC; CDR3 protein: CASSLRSGYGYTF
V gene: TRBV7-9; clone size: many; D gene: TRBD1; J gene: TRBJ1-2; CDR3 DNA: TGTGCCAGCAGGCACAGGGGGGGTTATGGCTACACCTTC; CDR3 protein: CASRHRGGYGYTF
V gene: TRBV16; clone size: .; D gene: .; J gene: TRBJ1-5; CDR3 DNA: TGTGCCAGCAGCGCCTCGGGAGGCAATCAGCCCCAGCATTTT; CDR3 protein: CASSASGGNQPQHF
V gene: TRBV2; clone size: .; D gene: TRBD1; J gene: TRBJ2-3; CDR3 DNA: TGTGCCAGCCACAAGGACAGGGGTAGTGATACGCAGTATTTT; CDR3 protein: CASHKDRGSDTQYF
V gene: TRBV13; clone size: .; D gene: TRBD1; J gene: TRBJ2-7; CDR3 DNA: TGTGCCAGCAGCGGGCCGGACAGGCGCAACTACGAGCAGTACTTC; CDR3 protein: CASSGPDRRNYEQYF
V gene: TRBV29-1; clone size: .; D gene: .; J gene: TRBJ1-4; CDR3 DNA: TGCAGCGTTGGAGGTACAACTAATGAAAAACTGTTTTTT; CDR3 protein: CSVGGTTNEKLFF
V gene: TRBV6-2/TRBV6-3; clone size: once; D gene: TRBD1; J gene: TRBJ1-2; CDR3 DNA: TGTGCCAGCAGTCAAAGGACAGGAGGGATTAGCGGCTACACCTTC; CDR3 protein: CASSQRTGGISGYTF
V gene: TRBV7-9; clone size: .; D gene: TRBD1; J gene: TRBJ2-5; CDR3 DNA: TGTGCCAGCAGCTCCTCCCGGGACAGCCAAGAGACCCAGTACTTC; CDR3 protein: CASSSSRDSQETQYF
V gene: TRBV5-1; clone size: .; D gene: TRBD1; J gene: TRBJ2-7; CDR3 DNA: TGCGCCAGCAGCTCGCGAGGGACAGGGGCTACCTACGAGCAGTACTTC; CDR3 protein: CASSSRGTGATYEQYF
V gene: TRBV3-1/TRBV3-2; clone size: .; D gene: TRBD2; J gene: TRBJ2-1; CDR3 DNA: TGTGCCAGCAGCACGGACGAAACTAGCGGGGGGGCTGGTTTTGATGAGCAGTTCTTC; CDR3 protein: CASSTDETSGGAGFDEQFF